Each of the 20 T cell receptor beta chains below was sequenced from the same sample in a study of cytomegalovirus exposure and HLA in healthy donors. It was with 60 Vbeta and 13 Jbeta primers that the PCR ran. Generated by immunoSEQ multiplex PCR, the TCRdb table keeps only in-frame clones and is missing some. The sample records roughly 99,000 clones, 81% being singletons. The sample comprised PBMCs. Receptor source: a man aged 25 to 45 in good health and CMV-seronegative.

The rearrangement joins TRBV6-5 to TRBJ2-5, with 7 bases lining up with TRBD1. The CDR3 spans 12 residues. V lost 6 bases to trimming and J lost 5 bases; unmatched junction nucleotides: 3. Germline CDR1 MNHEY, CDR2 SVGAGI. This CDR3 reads CASSYRGETQYF. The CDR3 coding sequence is TGTGCCAGCAGCTACAGGGGCGAGACCCAGTACTTC.

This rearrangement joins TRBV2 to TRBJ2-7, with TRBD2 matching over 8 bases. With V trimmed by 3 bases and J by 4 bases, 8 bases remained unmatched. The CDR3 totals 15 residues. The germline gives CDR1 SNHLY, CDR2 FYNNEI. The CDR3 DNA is TGTGCCAGCAGTGATGGCCTAGCGGGTACGTACGAGCAGTACTTC. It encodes CASSDGLAGTYEQYF.

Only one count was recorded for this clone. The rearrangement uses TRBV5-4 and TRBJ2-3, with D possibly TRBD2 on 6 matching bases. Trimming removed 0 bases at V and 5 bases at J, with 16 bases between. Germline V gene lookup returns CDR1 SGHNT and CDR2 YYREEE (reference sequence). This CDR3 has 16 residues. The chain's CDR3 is CASSLGRTILGDTQYF. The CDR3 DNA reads TGTGCCAGCAGCTTGGGTCGGACTATATTAGGAGATACGCAGTATTTT.

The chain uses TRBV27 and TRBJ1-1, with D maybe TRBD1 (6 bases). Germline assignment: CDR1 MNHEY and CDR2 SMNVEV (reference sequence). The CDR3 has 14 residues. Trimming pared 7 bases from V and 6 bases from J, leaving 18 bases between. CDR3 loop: CASTPVRGGAEAFF. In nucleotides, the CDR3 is TGTGCCAGCACCCCCGTTAGGGGGGGAGCTGAAGCTTTCTTT.

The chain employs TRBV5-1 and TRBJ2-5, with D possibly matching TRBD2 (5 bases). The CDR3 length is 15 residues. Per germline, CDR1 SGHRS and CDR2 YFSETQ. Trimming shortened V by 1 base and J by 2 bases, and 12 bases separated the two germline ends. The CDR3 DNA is TGCGCCAGCAGCTTGCTTCCGGGGTCGCAAGAGACCCAGTACTTC. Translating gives CASSLLPGSQETQYF. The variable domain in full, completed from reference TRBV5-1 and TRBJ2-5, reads KAGVTQTPRYLIKTRGQQVTLSCSPISGHRSVSWYQQTPGQGLQFLFEYFSETQRNKGNFPGRFSGRQFSNSRSEMNVSTLELGDSALYLCASSLLPGSQETQYFGPGTRLLVL.

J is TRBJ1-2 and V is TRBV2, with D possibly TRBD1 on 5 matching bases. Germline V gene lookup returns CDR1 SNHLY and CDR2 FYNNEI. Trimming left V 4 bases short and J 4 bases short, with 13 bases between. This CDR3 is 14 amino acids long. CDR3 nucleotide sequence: TGTGCCAGCAGTGGTTTTCAGGGCTCCTATGGCTACACCTTC. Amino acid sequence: CASSGFQGSYGYTF.

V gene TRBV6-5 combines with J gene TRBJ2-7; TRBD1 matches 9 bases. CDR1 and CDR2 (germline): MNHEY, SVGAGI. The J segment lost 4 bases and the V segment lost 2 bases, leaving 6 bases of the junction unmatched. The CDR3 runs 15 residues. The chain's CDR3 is CASSYLGTGKYEQYF. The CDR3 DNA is TGTGCCAGCAGTTACCTAGGGACAGGGAAATACGAGCAGTACTTC.

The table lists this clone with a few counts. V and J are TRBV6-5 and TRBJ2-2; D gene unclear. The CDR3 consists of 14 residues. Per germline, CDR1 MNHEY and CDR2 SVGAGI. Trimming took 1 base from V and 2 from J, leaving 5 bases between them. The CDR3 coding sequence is TGTGCCAGCAGTTACTGGGCAAACACCGGGGAGCTGTTTTTT. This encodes CASSYWANTGELFF.

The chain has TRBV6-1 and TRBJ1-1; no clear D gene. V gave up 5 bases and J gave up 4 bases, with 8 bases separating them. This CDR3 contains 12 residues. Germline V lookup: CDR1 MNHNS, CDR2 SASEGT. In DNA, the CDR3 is TGTGCCAGCAGTTTACATCGCACTGAAGCTTTCTTT. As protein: CASSLHRTEAFF.

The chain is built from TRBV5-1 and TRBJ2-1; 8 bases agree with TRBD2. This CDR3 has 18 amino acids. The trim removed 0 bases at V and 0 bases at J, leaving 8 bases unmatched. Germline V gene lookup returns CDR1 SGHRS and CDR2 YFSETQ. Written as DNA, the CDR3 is TGCGCCAGCAGCTTGGCGCCAGCGGGGACTAGCTCCTACAATGAGCAGTTCTTC. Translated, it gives CASSLAPAGTSSYNEQFF.

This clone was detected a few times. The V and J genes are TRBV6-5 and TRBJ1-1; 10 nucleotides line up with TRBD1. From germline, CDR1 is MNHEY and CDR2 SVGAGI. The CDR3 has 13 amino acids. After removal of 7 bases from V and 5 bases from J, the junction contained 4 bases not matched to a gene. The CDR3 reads CASKTGGRTEAFF. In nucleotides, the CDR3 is TGTGCCAGCAAGACAGGGGGCAGGACTGAAGCTTTCTTT.

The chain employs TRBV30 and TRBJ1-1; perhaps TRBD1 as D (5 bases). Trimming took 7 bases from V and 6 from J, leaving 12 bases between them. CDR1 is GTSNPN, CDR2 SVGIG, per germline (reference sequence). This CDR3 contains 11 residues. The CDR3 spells CASGRGSEAFF. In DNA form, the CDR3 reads TGTGCCTCAGGTCGGGGGTCTGAAGCTTTCTTT.

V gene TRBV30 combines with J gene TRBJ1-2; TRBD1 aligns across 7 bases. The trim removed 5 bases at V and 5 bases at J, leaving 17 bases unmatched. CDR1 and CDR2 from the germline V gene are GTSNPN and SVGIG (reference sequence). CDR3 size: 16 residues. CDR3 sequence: CAWVAGQHTPRYGYTF. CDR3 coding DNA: TGTGCCTGGGTGGCGGGACAGCATACCCCCCGATATGGCTACACCTTC.

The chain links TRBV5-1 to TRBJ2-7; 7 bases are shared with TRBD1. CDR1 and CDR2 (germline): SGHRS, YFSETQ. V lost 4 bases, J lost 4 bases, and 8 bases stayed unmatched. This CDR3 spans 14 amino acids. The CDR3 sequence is CASSLRDSLYEQYF. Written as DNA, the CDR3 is TGCGCCAGCAGCCTACGGGACAGCTTATACGAGCAGTACTTC.

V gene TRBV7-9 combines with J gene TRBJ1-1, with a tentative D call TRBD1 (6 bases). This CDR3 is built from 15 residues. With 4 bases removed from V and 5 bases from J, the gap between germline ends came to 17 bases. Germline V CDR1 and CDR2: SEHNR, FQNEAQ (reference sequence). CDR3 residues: CASSSGGTAGTEAFF. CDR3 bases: TGTGCCAGCAGCTCTGGGGGCACGGCTGGGACTGAAGCTTTCTTT.

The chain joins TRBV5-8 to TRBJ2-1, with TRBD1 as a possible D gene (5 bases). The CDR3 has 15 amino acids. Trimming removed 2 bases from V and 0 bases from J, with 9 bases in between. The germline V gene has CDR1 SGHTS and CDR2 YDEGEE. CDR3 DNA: TGTGCCAGCAGCTTTTCGGACATCTCCTACAATGAGCAGTTCTTC. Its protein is CASSFSDISYNEQFF.

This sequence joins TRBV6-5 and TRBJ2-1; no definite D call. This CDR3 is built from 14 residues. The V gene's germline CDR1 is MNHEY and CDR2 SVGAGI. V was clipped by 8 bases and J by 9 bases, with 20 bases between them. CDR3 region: CASGPFRRGGEQFF. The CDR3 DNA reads TGTGCCAGCGGCCCCTTTCGGCGCGGTGGTGAGCAGTTCTTC.

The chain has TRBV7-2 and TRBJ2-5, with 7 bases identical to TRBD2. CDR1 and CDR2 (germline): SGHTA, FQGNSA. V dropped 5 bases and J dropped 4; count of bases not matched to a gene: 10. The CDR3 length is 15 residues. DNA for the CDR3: TGTGCCAGCAGCCTCCTGACGGGGGGTCGAGAGACCCAGTACTTC. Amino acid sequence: CASSLLTGGRETQYF.

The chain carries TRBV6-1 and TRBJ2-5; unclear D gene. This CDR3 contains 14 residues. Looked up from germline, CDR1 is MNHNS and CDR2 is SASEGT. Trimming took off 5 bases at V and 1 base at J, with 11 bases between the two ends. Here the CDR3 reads CASSLRGIQETQYF. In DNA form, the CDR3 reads TGTGCCAGCAGTCTACGAGGCATCCAAGAGACCCAGTACTTC.

The CDR3 protein is CAWSVISSGELFF. The CDR3 nucleotides read TGTGCCTGGAGTGTAATTTCCTCCGGGGAGCTGTTTTTT. This rearrangement joins TRBV30 to TRBJ2-2; D ambiguous. The CDR3 is 13 residues long. The germline gives CDR1 GTSNPN, CDR2 SVGIG (reference sequence). V was pared by 0 bases and J by 6 bases, with 8 bases between.